This paragraph reports one TCR beta chain. Germline is not matched at one junction end, which may reflect a read error. This record comes from a study of shared clonotypes between healthy human individuals. The data were produced by immunoSEQ multiplex PCR, yet TCRdb's version contains in-frame clones alone and is incomplete. The sample records hundreds of thousands of clones, less than 80% being singletons. The source is a woman younger than 45 in good health. Sequences were obtained from memory CD4+ T cells sorted from blood. Subset of the sample: CD45RA-negative fraction.

The DNA for the CDR3 is TGTGCCAGCAGCTTAGAAGGTACTAACACCATTTTC. It encodes CASSLEGTNTIF. This chain joins TRBV7-9 and TRBJ2-7; D not resolved. From germline, CDR1 is SEHNR and CDR2 FQNEAQ (reference sequence). This CDR3 is built from 12 residues.